The T cell receptor (beta chain) described here comes from a study of blood T cells in healthy people across ages. Each donor's blood draw was around 9.1 milliliters of peripheral blood. The CDR3 runs to 13 residues. V was clipped by 5 bases and J by 14 bases, with 16 bases between them. Sample-barcoded 5' priming and a J-beta primer mix drove a second PCR of roughly 7 to 11 cycles. CDR3-containing paired-end reads numbered at least 2.5 million in each sample. Each CDR3 protein is one row after TCRdb ran MiXCR on the 5' RACE reads. The sample shows 1.5 million to 2 million distinct CDR3 sequences, approximately 39% of them seen only once.

The TCR originated in a human donor in good health. The sequenced sample consisted of blood. The V gene is TRBV12-3 or TRBV12-4, the J gene TRBJ1-6, with D possibly TRBD1 on 5 matching bases. This CDR3 is CASSVGGAVTLHF. The CDR3 bases are TGTGCCAGCAGTGTGGGTGGGGCAGTCACCCTCCACTTT.